The rows below give T cell receptor beta chains drawn from one sample of a study of T cell responses to AZD1222 COVID-19 vaccine. Some clones are missing from TCRdb's copy, which holds only in-frame ones; the method was immunoSEQ multiplex PCR. The sample gives over 50,000 clones, around 82% of which show up once; 26% is in the top ten. The source was peripheral blood, collected 28 days after the second AZD1222 dose. Receptors were obtained from an adult who received the AZD1222 COVID-19 vaccine. Each CDR3 is given without its conserved first and last residue. D genes are given only for firm matches.

ASSGQGSEQY | - | TRBV2
SVEGQGHGYT | - | TRBV29-1
SVDKPNRDGYT | - | TRBV29-1
ASSPERLAAAYEQY | TRBD2 | TRBV7-2
ASSVDGAGVGTGELF | TRBD2 | TRBV9
ASSLDVGGHYGYT | - | TRBV7-2
ASSDVGTSGKEF | TRBD2 | TRBV10-2
ASSYSQSSFYEQY | - | TRBV6-5
AISESTAGRNEQF | - | TRBV10-3
ASSSKAVAEQY | - | TRBV6-5
ASSLTGTRVDTQY | TRBD2 | TRBV4-2
ASSYSMTQY | - | TRBV6-2/TRBV6-3
AIRPGTPNTEAF | - | TRBV10-3
ASSETGDTDTQY | TRBD1 | TRBV6-4
ASSPREATYGYT | - | TRBV11-2
ASSQPGTVNTEAF | - | TRBV4-3
ASSWTGALDQPQH | TRBD1 | TRBV6-5
ASRAIGNGELF | - | TRBV6-5
ASSVSSYEQY | - | TRBV6-2/TRBV6-3
SVLAAEQF | - | TRBV29-1
ASTTSGYNEQF | TRBD2 | TRBV12-3/TRBV12-4
ASTPADSLSRDAF | - | TRBV5-1
ASTYGPGTGGSYNEQF | TRBD1 | TRBV27
ASSQKRRIRTSDGGEQY | TRBD2 | TRBV3-1/TRBV3-2
AWSGASGSGYNEQF | TRBD2 | TRBV30
ASSYSFGAAYEQY | - | TRBV6-5
AWSIAGNGRQPQH | - | TRBV30
ASSVDGESPLH | - | TRBV11-1
ASSLVAWGTDTQY | - | TRBV5-1
ASGGGGSDEQY | - | TRBV28
ASSLKLSQTGNEQF | - | TRBV7-2
SVEGRLNTEAF | - | TRBV29-1